The 19 T cell receptor beta chains in this list originate from one sample, sequenced in a study of blood T cell repertoires in COVID-19. Libraries were prepared by immunoSEQ multiplex PCR; TCRdb keeps only in-frame clonotypes and omits some of them. The profile shows 140,000 or so clones, less than 90% of them singletons. The sequenced sample was peripheral blood. Source of these receptors: a man aged 30 to 39 with COVID-19, enrolled during active disease.

V and J are TRBV12-3 or TRBV12-4 and TRBJ1-1; unclear D gene. CDR3 size: 12 residues. Trimming left V 6 bases short and J 5 bases short, with 10 bases between. CDR3 sequence reads: CASSDWRTEAFF. For the CDR3, the DNA is TGTGCCAGCAGCGACTGGAGGACTGAAGCTTTCTTT.

The chain combines TRBV5-1 with TRBJ2-2; D remains ambiguous. V lost 4 bases to trimming and J lost 3 bases, with 22 bases between them. The CDR3 totals 18 residues. Germline loops: CDR1 SGHRS, CDR2 YFSETQ. The CDR3 region is CASSPVPVALAYTGELFF. The CDR3 coding sequence is TGCGCCAGCAGCCCCGTTCCAGTAGCCCTCGCATACACCGGGGAGCTGTTTTTT.

This chain links TRBV6-5 with TRBJ2-7; 8 nucleotides line up with TRBD1. This CDR3 has 15 residues. The trim removed 6 bases at V and 0 bases at J, leaving 7 bases unmatched. CDR1 is MNHEY and CDR2 is SVGAGI in the germline V gene. The CDR3 spells CASRTGQAHSYEQYF. In nucleotides, the CDR3 is TGTGCCAGCAGGACGGGACAGGCACACTCCTACGAGCAGTACTTC.

The V call is TRBV29-1, the J call TRBJ1-2; D gene ambiguous. The CDR3 runs to 12 residues. Per the germline V gene, CDR1 is SQVTM and CDR2 is ANQGSEA. V gave up 4 bases and J gave up 3 bases, with 9 bases separating them. CDR3 DNA sequence: TGCAGCGTTGGTCGGGGTGACTATGGCTACACCTTC. It is translated as CSVGRGDYGYTF.

The chain recombines TRBV30 with TRBJ1-5, with 8 bases identical to TRBD1. There are 13 residues in the CDR3. Germline CDR1 is GTSNPN and CDR2 is SVGIG (reference sequence). The V gene end was trimmed by 4 bases and the J gene end by 7 bases; junction bases not matched to a gene: 6. The CDR3 bases are TGTGCCTGGAACAGGGGGTTGGGGCAGCCCCAGCATTTT. Its translation is CAWNRGLGQPQHF.

This clone is a singleton in its sample. The chain has TRBV7-6 and TRBJ2-6; D may be TRBD2 (6 bases). From germline, CDR1 is SGHVS and CDR2 FNYEAQ. With 10 bases removed from V and 2 bases from J, the gap between germline ends came to 15 bases. The CDR3 runs 15 residues. The DNA for the CDR3 is TGTGCCATAATCACGGGGGTTACTGGGGCCAACGTCCTGACTTTC. It encodes CAIITGVTGANVLTF.

The V gene is TRBV25-1, the J gene TRBJ1-2; no reliable D call. The germline V gene has CDR1 MGHDK and CDR2 SYGVNS. The V end was cut by 3 bases, the J end by 4 bases, with 9 bases between. CDR3 length: 13 amino acids. The CDR3 sequence: CASSEGGSYGYTF. DNA for the CDR3: TGTGCCAGCAGTGAGGGAGGGTCCTATGGCTACACCTTC.

The chain joins TRBV27 to TRBJ2-1, with 7 bases fitting TRBD1. CDR1 and CDR2 from the germline V gene are MNHEY and SMNVEV (reference sequence). Germline trimming cut 4 bases from V and 2 bases from J; bases unmatched to any gene: 11. The CDR3 totals 17 residues. CDR3 loop: CASSSRGNRRTYNEQFF. CDR3 nucleotide sequence: TGTGCCAGCAGTTCCAGGGGGAATAGACGAACCTACAATGAGCAGTTCTTC.

This chain uses TRBV6-5 with TRBJ2-7; 14 bases match TRBD2. The CDR3 runs to 15 residues. Germline V CDR1 and CDR2: MNHEY, SVGAGI. The ends lost 5 bases at V and 6 bases at J; junction bases unmatched: 6. This chain's CDR3 is CASSKGLAGVGEQYF. The DNA of the CDR3 is TGTGCCAGCAGTAAGGGACTAGCGGGAGTAGGCGAGCAGTACTTC.

J is TRBJ2-1 and V is TRBV6-5; 12 bases match TRBD2. This CDR3 region has 15 residues. With V trimmed by 7 bases and J by 7 bases, 8 bases remained unmatched. CDR1 is MNHEY and CDR2 is SVGAGI in the germline V gene. The CDR3 DNA sequence: TGTGCCAGCACTATAGGGCTAGCGGGGGGGAATGAGCAGTTCTTC. This gives the protein CASTIGLAGGNEQFF.

The rearrangement joins TRBV10-3 to TRBJ2-7; possible D gene TRBD2, 6 bases. The germline V and J ends were trimmed by 6 bases and 0 bases, with 15 bases remaining between them. The germline V gene has CDR1 ENHRY and CDR2 SYGVKD. This CDR3 has 15 amino acids. The CDR3 loop reads CAIRGGGNSSYEQYF. The CDR3 bases are TGTGCCATCAGGGGTGGGGGGAACAGCTCCTACGAGCAGTACTTC.

The gene calls are TRBV18 and TRBJ2-3; 8 nucleotides line up with TRBD2. CDR1 is KGHSH, CDR2 LQKENI, per germline. This CDR3 has 14 residues. V trimming: 0 bases; J trimming: 6 bases; junction bases outside the gene matches: 2. The CDR3 is CASSPPSGSDTQYF. The CDR3 coding sequence is TGTGCCAGCTCACCACCGAGCGGGAGTGATACGCAGTATTTT. Filled out from reference TRBV18 and TRBJ2-3, the complete variable domain reads NAGVMQNPRHLVRRRGQEARLRCSPMKGHSHVYWYRQLPEEGLKFMVYLQKENIIDESGMPKERFSAEFPKEGPSILRIQQVVRGDSAAYFCASSPPSGSDTQYFGPGTRLTVL.

This chain uses TRBV9 with TRBJ1-6; D not resolved. Per the germline V gene, CDR1 is SGDLS and CDR2 is YYNGEE. Trimming removed 0 bases from V and 6 bases from J, with 10 bases in between. The CDR3 runs to 15 residues. CDR3 DNA: TGTGCCAGCAGCGTAGCTGAGGTGCCTAATTCACCCCTCCACTTT. Translated: CASSVAEVPNSPLHF. The full variable domain, completed using reference TRBV9 and TRBJ1-6, is DSGVTQTPKHLITATGQRVTLRCSPRSGDLSVYWYQQSLDQGLQFLIQYYNGEERAKGNILERFSAQQFPDLHSELNLSSLELGDSALYFCASSVAEVPNSPLHFGNGTRLTVT.

The V and J genes are TRBV15 and TRBJ1-5; D is uncertain. This CDR3 is built from 13 residues. Germline assignment: CDR1 LNHNV and CDR2 YYDKDF (reference sequence). The V end was cut by 6 bases, the J end by 6 bases, with 12 bases between. CDR3 residues: CATREREGQPQHF. The CDR3 nucleotides read TGTGCCACCAGAGAGAGAGAGGGTCAGCCCCAGCATTTT. Combining the CDR3 with reference TRBV15 and TRBJ1-5 gives the whole variable domain DAMVIQNPRYQVTQFGKPVTLSCSQTLNHNVMYWYQQKSSQAPKLLFHYYDKDFNNEADTPDNFQSRRPNTSFCFLDIRSPGLGDTAMYLCATREREGQPQHFGDGTRLSIL.

The chain carries TRBV6-2 or TRBV6-3 and TRBJ2-4; TRBD2 agrees at 7 bases. CDR1 MNHEY and CDR2 SVGEGT come from the germline V gene. CDR3 length: 17 amino acids. Losses at the gene ends were 2 bases for V and 0 bases for J; bases not matched to a gene: 7. This CDR3 reads CASSYTRGRLAKNIQYF. CDR3 nucleotides: TGTGCCAGCAGTTACACCCGCGGGAGACTAGCCAAAAACATTCAGTACTTC.

The rearrangement joins TRBV29-1 to TRBJ1-2; 8 positions agree with TRBD1. Germline V gene data show CDR1 as SQVTM and CDR2 as ANQGSEA. The CDR3 is 13 amino acids. With V trimmed by 8 bases and J by 6 bases, 11 bases remained unmatched. As DNA, the CDR3 is TGCAGCACAAAAACCAGGGGGCCCAATGGCTACACCTTC. Translating gives CSTKTRGPNGYTF.

The rearrangement uses TRBV11-1 and TRBJ2-1; 11 nucleotides agree with TRBD1. This CDR3 region has 16 residues. The V segment lost 6 bases and the J segment 4 bases; nucleotides outside the gene matches: 8. Per the germline V gene, CDR1 is SGHAT and CDR2 is FQDESV (reference sequence). The CDR3 bases are TGTGCCAGCAGATATACCGGGACAGGGGGTTACAATGAGCAGTTCTTC. Translated, it gives CASRYTGTGGYNEQFF.

The V and J genes are TRBV19 and TRBJ1-6; unclear D gene. V was clipped by 9 bases and J by 7 bases, with 13 bases between them. Germline CDR1 LNHDA, CDR2 SQIVND (reference sequence). CDR3 length: 13 amino acids. The CDR3 protein is CASLGGWNSPLHF. CDR3 sequence (DNA): TGTGCCAGCCTCGGAGGGTGGAATTCACCCCTCCACTTT.

The chain links TRBV19 to TRBJ2-1; TRBD2 might be the D (5 bases). This CDR3 is built from 13 residues. V shed 1 base and J shed 9 bases, with 10 bases lying between them. Germline V lookup: CDR1 LNHDA, CDR2 SQIVND (reference sequence). The chain's CDR3 is CASSIVASSEQFF. The CDR3 region has the DNA TGTGCCAGTAGTATAGTTGCTAGCAGTGAGCAGTTCTTC.